This TCR beta chain appears in the sequencing data of a study of T-cell memory formation after mild COVID-19. Whole-study context: Largely, the TCR clusters proved donor specific.

TCRdb reprocessed the 5' RACE reads with MiXCR, giving one entry per CDR3 protein. This sample has around 250,000 distinct CDR3 sequences, with 15% found just once. V was clipped by 5 bases and J by 2 bases, with 16 bases between them. The CDR3 covers 15 residues. From germline, CDR1 is MNHEY and CDR2 SVGEGT. The material sequenced was PBMCs or a T cell subset sorted from them (not recorded which). V usage is TRBV6-2 or TRBV6-3 and J usage is TRBJ2-7; D possibly corresponds to TRBD1 (6 bases). The origin of this receptor is an adult woman who had mild COVID-19 (a few samples of this study predate the infection). Cell type and time point are not known. The CDR3 DNA sequence: TGTGCCAGCAGTGCAACAGGGCCCCTGGCCTACGAGCAGTACTTC. Protein product: CASSATGPLAYEQYF.